The 4 T cell receptor beta chains below all came from one sample that was sequenced in a study of OX40 agonist ivuxolimab in advanced cancers. Measured with immunoSEQ multiplex PCR; TCRdb has only the in-frame clones, and not every one. The table lists 48,000 or so clones, roughly 81% of them singletons. The specimen comprised CD4+ or CD8+ T cells sorted from blood, sampled in a trial of the OX40 agonist ivuxolimab. The receptors come from an adult with an advanced solid tumor such as melanoma, head and neck, liver or kidney cancer.

The CDR3 nucleotides read TGCGCCAGCAGCCTTCACAGGGACCTAGATGAAAAACTGTTTTTT. As protein: CASSLHRDLDEKLFF. The V and J genes are TRBV4-3 and TRBJ1-4, with D maybe TRBD1 (6 bases). Trimming cost V 4 bases and J 6 bases, with 15 bases left between them. The CDR3 covers 15 residues. Germline CDR1 and CDR2: LGHNA and YSLEER.

V gene TRBV7-6 combines with J gene TRBJ1-1, with D hard to call. CDR1 is SGHVS, CDR2 FNYEAQ, per germline. V was trimmed by 5 bases and J by 2 bases, leaving 9 bases between them. The CDR3 extends over 13 amino acids. The DNA of the CDR3 is TGTGCCAGCAGCCGAGATAGTAACACTGAAGCTTTCTTT. It yields the protein CASSRDSNTEAFF.

The chain couples TRBV4-1 to TRBJ2-5; TRBD1 agrees at 7 bases. The CDR3 covers 15 residues. The V gene end was trimmed by 5 bases and the J gene end by 2 bases; junction bases not matched to a gene: 8. CDR1 is MGHRA, CDR2 YSYEKL, per germline. Written as DNA, the CDR3 is TGCGCCAGCAGCTTATTTGAGGGACAGCAAGAGACCCAGTACTTC. This translates into CASSLFEGQQETQYF.

The chain combines TRBV4-1 with TRBJ1-3; weak D call: TRBD1 (6 bases). The CDR3 is 15 residues long. Per germline, CDR1 MGHRA and CDR2 YSYEKL. Trimming left V 2 bases short and J 2 bases short, with 10 bases between. The CDR3 DNA reads TGCGCCAGCAGCCAATGGGGGCTCCCTGGAAACACCATATATTTT. Encoded protein: CASSQWGLPGNTIYF.